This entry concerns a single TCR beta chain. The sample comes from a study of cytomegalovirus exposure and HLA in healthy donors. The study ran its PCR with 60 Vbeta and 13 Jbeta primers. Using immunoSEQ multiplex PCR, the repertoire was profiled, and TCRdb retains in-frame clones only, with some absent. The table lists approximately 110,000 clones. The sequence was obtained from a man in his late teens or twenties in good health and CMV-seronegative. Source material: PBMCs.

Here the CDR3 reads CASSFRQGAVGELFF. The CDR3 nucleotides are TGTGCCAGCAGCTTCCGACAGGGGGCGGTCGGGGAGCTGTTTTTT. The V call is TRBV7-9, the J call TRBJ2-2; the match to TRBD1 covers 10 bases. The trim removed 3 bases at V and 7 bases at J, leaving 5 bases unmatched. CDR3 size: 15 residues. CDR1 is SEHNR and CDR2 is FQNEAQ in the germline V gene (reference sequence).